The present TCR beta chain was sequenced within a study of shared clonotypes between healthy human individuals. The table lists this clone with a count of one. Its specificity is unknown. This CDR3 is built from 12 residues. The germline V gene has CDR1 SGHTA and CDR2 FQGNSA. Between the trimmed V and J ends, which lost 2 bases and 5 bases, there was a span of 6 bases. Produced via immunoSEQ multiplex PCR; TCRdb's table is partial and in-frame only. The sample has some 2,100,000 clones; 90% to 96% are singletons. Regarding the study as a whole: Among donors, sharing of clonotypes was expected to be affected by sequencing depth. Shared clonotypes: about 4.6% naive CD4, roughly 3.5% naive CD8, 2.3% memory CD4, over 0.3% memory CD8.

Nashville, Tennessee was home to all donors, each a Caucasian adult. CD4+ cells underwent separation, giving CD45RA+ naive and CD45RA-negative memory subsets. The clonotype comes from a man aged 18 to 30 in good health. Sequencing input: naive CD4+ T cells sorted from blood. The subset denotes: CD45RA+ positively selected. This rearrangement joins TRBV7-2 to TRBJ1-1; D not certain. The CDR3 reads CASSLSRTEAFF. In DNA form, the CDR3 reads TGTGCCAGCAGCTTATCCCGGACTGAAGCTTTCTTT.